This T cell receptor (beta chain) was sequenced for a study of CD8 T cells in ankylosing spondylitis. Study conclusions and caveats: Disease-linked clones reportedly concentrated significantly in matched ankylosing spondylitis synovial fluid. Seemingly distinctive of ankylosing spondylitis blood was a TCR beta motif formed by eight highly homologous variants.

CDR3 size: 14 residues. Germline CDR1 and CDR2: DFQATT and SNEGSKA (reference sequence). V was clipped by 5 bases and J by 0 bases, with 11 bases between them. In its sample, this clonotype was seen many times. The target antigen is unknown. Quantitative 5'-RACE was performed with molecular barcodes, and it yielded the TCR beta libraries. Each CDR3 protein gets one entry after TCRdb re-called the 5' RACE reads with MiXCR. The sample holds around 770,000 distinct CDR3 sequences; about 10% are singletons and the top ten take roughly 0.51%. The chain couples TRBV20-1 to TRBJ2-4; perhaps TRBD2 as D (6 bases). This receptor was obtained from a male donor with ankylosing spondylitis. Sequences were obtained from blood, either unsorted or a sorted T cell fraction (not recorded which). In DNA, the CDR3 is TGCAGTGCTCTTACTAGCTTAGCCAAAAACATTCAGTACTTC. Encoded protein: CSALTSLAKNIQYF.